This T cell receptor beta chain derives from a study of cytomegalovirus exposure and HLA in healthy donors. Study conclusions and caveats: Researchers reported in a later analysis that a missense DCLRE1C variant was tied to TCR beta V- and J-gene trimming. An apparent linkage of common viral pathogens to several of the most significant clusters emerged in a later analysis. Excluded were some V segments that proved indistinguishable, including TRBV6-2 and TRBV6-3.

Germline values: CDR1 SEHNR, CDR2 FQNEAQ (reference sequence). CDR3 length: 17 amino acids. J gave up 0 bases and V 0 bases, and 4 bases lay outside the gene matches. PCR was performed using 60 Vbeta and 13 Jbeta primers. In the authors' workflow: A later analysis tallied about 80 million unique TCR beta chains, about 11 million of them shared. Assay used: immunoSEQ multiplex PCR; TCRdb lists only in-frame clones, some missing. V, J and clone size derive from that table, while D and trimming were established from the DNA sequence. The sample lists 250,000 to 350,000 clones; around 86% were seen once. Comment on this clone: Its cognate antigen is unknown.

The receptor was derived from a man aged 35 to 55 in good health and CMV-seropositive. J is TRBJ2-5 and V is TRBV7-9; 10 bases are a match to TRBD2. Sequenced material: PBMCs. The CDR3 protein is CASSLASGRTYQETQYF. DNA for the CDR3: TGTGCCAGCAGCTTAGCTAGCGGGAGGACCTACCAAGAGACCCAGTACTTC. The complete variable domain, with remaining parts taken from reference TRBV7-9 and TRBJ2-5, reads DTGVSQNPRHKITKRGQNVTFRCDPISEHNRLYWYRQTLGQGPEFLTYFQNEAQLEKSRLLSDRFSAERPKGSFSTLEIQRTEQGDSAMYLCASSLASGRTYQETQYFGPGTRLLVL.